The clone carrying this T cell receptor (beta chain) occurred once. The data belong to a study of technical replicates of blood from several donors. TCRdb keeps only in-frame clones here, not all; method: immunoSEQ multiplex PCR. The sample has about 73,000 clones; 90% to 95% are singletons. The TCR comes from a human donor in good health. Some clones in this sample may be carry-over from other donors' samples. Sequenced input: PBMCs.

This chain's CDR3 is CASSELRSGRANEQFF. Here the CDR3 DNA reads TGTGCCAGCAGTGAACTTCGGAGCGGGAGGGCCAATGAGCAGTTCTTC. The rearrangement joins TRBV6-1 to TRBJ2-1; 10 positions match TRBD2. Germline CDR1 MNHNS, CDR2 SASEGT. The CDR3 runs 16 residues. The junction had 7 bases not matched to a gene; V was cut back by 2 bases and J by 6 bases.